Given below is one TCR beta chain in context. The CDR3 ends on some other residue instead of the conserved phenylalanine or tryptophan, so this is likely a read error. The limits of the CDR3 on the DNA are not certain, so only TCRdb's listed CDR3 is given. Repertoires were generated with immunoSEQ multiplex PCR, while TCRdb's copy carries only in-frame clones and drops some. The sample yields tens of thousands of clones, around 94% seen once. Per germline, CDR1 MNHEY and CDR2 SMNVEV (reference sequence). The CDR3 totals 13 residues, both ends included. These data belong to a study of T cell changes during pregnancy in multiple sclerosis.

Sequencing was performed on peripheral blood, taken in the third trimester of pregnancy. This receptor was obtained from a female donor with multiple sclerosis, enrolled in a pregnancy study. The J gene is TRBJ2-7, the V gene TRBV27; TRBD1 is the table's D call, not checked against the DNA. CDR3: CASSPNRDRPYRL.